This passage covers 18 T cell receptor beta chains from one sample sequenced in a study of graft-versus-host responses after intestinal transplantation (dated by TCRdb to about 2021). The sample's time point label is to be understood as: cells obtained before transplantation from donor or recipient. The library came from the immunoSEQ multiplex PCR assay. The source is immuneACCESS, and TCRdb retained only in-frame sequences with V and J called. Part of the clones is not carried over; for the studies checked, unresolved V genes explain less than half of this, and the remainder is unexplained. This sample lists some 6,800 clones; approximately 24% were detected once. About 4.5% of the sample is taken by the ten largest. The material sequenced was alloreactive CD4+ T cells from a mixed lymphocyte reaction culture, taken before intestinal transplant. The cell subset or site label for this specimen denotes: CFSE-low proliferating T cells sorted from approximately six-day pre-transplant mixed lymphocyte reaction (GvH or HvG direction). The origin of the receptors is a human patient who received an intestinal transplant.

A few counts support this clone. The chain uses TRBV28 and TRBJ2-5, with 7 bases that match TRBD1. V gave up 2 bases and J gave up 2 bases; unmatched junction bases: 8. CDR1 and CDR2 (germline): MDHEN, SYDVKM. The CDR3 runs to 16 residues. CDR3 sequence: CASSLLTGWLQETQYF. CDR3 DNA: TGTGCCAGCAGTTTACTGACAGGGTGGTTGCAAGAGACCCAGTACTTC.

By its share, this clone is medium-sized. The CDR3 loop is CASSRSWSTEAFF. The CDR3 nucleotides are TGTGCCAGCAGCCGGTCTTGGAGCACTGAAGCTTTCTTT. This chain links TRBV2 with TRBJ1-1; D is ambiguous. With 6 bases removed from V and 4 bases from J, the gap between germline ends came to 12 bases. The CDR3 loop spans 13 amino acids. Germline lookup yields CDR1 SNHLY and CDR2 FYNNEI.

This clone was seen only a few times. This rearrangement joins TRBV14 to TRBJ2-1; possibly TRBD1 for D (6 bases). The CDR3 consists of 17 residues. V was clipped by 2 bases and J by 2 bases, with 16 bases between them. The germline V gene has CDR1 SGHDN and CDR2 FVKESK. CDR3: CASSQRQTGSPYNEQFF. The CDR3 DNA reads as TGTGCCAGCAGCCAACGCCAGACAGGTTCCCCCTACAATGAGCAGTTCTTC. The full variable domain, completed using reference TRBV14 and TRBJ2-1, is EAGVTQFPSHSVIEKGQTVTLRCDPISGHDNLYWYRRVMGKEIKFLLHFVKESKQDESGMPNNRFLAERTGGTYSTLKVQPAELEDSGVYFCASSQRQTGSPYNEQFFGPGTRLTVL.

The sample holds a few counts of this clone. DNA for the CDR3: TGCGCCAGCAGCTTGTGGAAAGAGACCCAGTACTTC. Protein: CASSLWKETQYF. The chain employs TRBV5-1 and TRBJ2-5, with unresolved D. The CDR3 has 12 residues. Looked up from germline, CDR1 is SGHRS and CDR2 is YFSETQ. Trimming shortened V by 1 base and J by 3 bases, and 4 bases separated the two germline ends. Combining the CDR3 with reference TRBV5-1 and TRBJ2-5 gives the whole variable domain KAGVTQTPRYLIKTRGQQVTLSCSPISGHRSVSWYQQTPGQGLQFLFEYFSETQRNKGNFPGRFSGRQFSNSRSEMNVSTLELGDSALYLCASSLWKETQYFGPGTRLLVL.

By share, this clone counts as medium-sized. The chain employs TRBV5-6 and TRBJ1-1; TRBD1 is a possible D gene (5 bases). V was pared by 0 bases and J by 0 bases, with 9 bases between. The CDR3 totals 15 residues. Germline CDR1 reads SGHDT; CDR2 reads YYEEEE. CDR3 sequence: CASSLVGVMNTEAFF. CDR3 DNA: TGTGCCAGCAGCTTGGTGGGGGTGATGAACACTGAAGCTTTCTTT.

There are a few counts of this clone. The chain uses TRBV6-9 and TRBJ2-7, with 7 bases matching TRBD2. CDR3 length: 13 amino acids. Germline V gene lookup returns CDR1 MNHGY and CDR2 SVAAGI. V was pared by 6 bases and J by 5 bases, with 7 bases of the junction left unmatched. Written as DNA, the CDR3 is TGTGCCAGCAGGTATGGACTAGAAAACGAGCAGTACTTC. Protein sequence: CASRYGLENEQYF.

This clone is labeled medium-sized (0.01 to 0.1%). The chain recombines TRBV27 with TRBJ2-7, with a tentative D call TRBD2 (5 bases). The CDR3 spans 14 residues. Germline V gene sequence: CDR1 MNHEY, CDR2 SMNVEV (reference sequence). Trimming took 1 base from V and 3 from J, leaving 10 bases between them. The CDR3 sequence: CASSLYFGNYEQYF. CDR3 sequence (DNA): TGTGCCAGCAGTTTATATTTCGGGAACTACGAGCAGTACTTC.

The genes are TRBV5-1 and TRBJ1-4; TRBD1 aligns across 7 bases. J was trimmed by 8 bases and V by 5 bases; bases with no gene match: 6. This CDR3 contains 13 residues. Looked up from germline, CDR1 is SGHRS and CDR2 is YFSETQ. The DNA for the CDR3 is TGCGCCAGCAGACCCGGGACAGCCGAAAAACTGTTTTTT. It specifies CASRPGTAEKLFF.

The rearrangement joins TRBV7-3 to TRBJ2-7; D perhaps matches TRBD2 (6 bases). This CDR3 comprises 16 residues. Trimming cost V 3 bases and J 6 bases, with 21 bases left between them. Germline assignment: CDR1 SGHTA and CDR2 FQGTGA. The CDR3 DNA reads TGTGCCAGCAGCTTTAATGAGCCAGGGACTCTCGGCGAGCAGTACTTC. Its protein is CASSFNEPGTLGEQYF.

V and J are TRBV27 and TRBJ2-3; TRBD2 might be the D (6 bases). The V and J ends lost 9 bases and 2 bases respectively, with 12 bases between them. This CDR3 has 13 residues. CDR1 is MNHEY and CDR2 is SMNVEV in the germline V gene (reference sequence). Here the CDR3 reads CASLGGATDTQYF. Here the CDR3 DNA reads TGTGCCAGTCTCGGAGGGGCCACAGATACGCAGTATTTT.

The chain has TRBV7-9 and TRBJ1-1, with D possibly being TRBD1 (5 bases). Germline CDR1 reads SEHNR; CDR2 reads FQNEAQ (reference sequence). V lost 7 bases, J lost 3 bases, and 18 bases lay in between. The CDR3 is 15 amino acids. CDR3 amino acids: CASTPRRGGDTEAFF. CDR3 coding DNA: TGTGCCAGCACACCCCGGAGGGGTGGAGACACTGAAGCTTTCTTT.

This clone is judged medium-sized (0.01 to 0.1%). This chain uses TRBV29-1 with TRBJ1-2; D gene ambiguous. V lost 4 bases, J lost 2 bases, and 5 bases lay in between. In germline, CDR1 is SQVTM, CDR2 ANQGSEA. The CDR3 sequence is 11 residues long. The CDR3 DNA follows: TGCAGCGTTGTCCAGAACTATGGCTACACCTTC. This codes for CSVVQNYGYTF. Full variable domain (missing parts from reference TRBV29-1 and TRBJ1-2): SAVISQKPSRDICQRGTSLTIQCQVDSQVTMMFWYRQQPGQSLTLIATANQGSEATYESGFVIDKFPISRPNLTFSTLTVSNMSPEDSSIYLCSVVQNYGYTFGSGTRLTVV.

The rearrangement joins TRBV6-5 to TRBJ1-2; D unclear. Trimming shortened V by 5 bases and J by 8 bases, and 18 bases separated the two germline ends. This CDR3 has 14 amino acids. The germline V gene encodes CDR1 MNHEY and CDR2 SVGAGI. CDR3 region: CASSRFKGAEGYTF. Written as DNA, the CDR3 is TGTGCCAGCAGTCGCTTCAAGGGCGCGGAAGGCTACACCTTC.

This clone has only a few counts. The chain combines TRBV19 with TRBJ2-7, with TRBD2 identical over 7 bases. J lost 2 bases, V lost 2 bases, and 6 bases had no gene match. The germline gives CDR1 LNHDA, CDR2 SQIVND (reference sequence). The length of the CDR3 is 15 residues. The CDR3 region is CASSIIREGTYEQYF. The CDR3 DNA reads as TGTGCCAGTAGTATAATTAGGGAGGGGACCTACGAGCAGTACTTC.

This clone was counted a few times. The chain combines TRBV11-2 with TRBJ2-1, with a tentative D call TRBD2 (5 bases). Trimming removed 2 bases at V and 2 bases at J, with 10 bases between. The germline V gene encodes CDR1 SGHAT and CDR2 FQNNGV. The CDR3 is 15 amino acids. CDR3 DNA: TGTGCCAGCAGCTTATTAGAGGGTGCCTACAATGAGCAGTTCTTC. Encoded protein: CASSLLEGAYNEQFF.

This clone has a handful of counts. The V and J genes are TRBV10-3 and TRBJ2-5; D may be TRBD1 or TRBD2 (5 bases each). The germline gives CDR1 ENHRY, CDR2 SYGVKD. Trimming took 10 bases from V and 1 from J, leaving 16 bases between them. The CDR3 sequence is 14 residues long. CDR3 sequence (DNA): TGTGCCACCAAGAGAGGGGTTATCCAAGAGACCCAGTACTTC. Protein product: CATKRGVIQETQYF.

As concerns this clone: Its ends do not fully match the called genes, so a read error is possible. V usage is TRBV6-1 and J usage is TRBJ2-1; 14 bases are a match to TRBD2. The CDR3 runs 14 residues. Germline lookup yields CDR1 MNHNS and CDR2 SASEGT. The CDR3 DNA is TGTGCCAGTAAAATTACGGGACTAGCGGGAGAGGGTGTCTTC. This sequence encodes CASKITGLAGEGVF.

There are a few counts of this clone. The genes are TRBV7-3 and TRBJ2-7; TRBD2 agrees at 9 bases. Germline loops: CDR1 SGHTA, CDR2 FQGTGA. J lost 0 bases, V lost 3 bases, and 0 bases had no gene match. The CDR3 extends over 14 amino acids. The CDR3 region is CASSFSGSSYEQYF. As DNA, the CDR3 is TGTGCCAGCAGCTTTAGCGGGAGCTCCTACGAGCAGTACTTC.